One and the same sample provided the 18 T cell receptor beta chains below, sequenced in a study of T cells in localized non-small cell lung cancer. The method was immunoSEQ multiplex PCR; TCRdb's version includes in-frame clones alone and lacks a portion of them. The sample carries approximately 76,000 clones, approximately 80% recorded once. The sample consisted of peripheral blood, taken before any cancer treatment. The receptors come from a female donor at least 60 years old with stage I lung adenocarcinoma.

The rearrangement links TRBV19 to TRBJ1-5; D gene ambiguous. Germline CDR1 is LNHDA and CDR2 is SQIVND (reference sequence). There are 14 residues in the CDR3. V was clipped by 5 bases and J by 6 bases, with 14 bases between them. The DNA of the CDR3 is TGTGCCAGTAGTGACGAGGAGGAGGGTCAGCCCCAGCATTTT. This translates into CASSDEEEGQPQHF. Variable domain in full (rest from reference TRBV19 and TRBJ1-5): DGGITQSPKYLFRKEGQNVTLSCEQNLNHDAMYWYRQDPGQGLRLIYYSQIVNDFQKGDIAEGYSVSREKKESFPLTVTSAQKNPTAFYLCASSDEEEGQPQHFGDGTRLSIL.

V gene TRBV9 combines with J gene TRBJ2-3; unclear D gene. The CDR3 runs 15 residues. The germline CDR1 and CDR2 sequences are SGDLS and YYNGEE. V lost 1 base to trimming and J lost 0 bases, with 9 bases between them. CDR3 DNA sequence: TGTGCCAGCAGCGTAAGTACAGCGAGCACAGATACGCAGTATTTT. Its protein is CASSVSTASTDTQYF.

V usage is TRBV7-8 and J usage is TRBJ2-2, with 13 bases that match TRBD2. The CDR3 has 14 amino acids. The junction had 11 bases not matched to a gene; V was cut back by 9 bases and J by 13 bases. The germline V gene encodes CDR1 SGHVS and CDR2 FQNEAQ. The CDR3 nucleotides read TGTGCCAGTTACTCAAGGACTAGCGGGAGTTCGCTGTTTTTT. Amino acids: CASYSRTSGSSLFF. The entire variable domain, with the rest obtained from reference TRBV7-8 and TRBJ2-2, is as follows: GAGVSQSPRYKVAKRGQDVALRCDPISGHVSLFWYQQALGQGPEFLTYFQNEAQLDKSGLPSDRFFAERPEGSVSTLKIQRTQQEDSAVYLCASYSRTSGSSLFFGEGSRLTVL.

The chain carries TRBV19 and TRBJ2-7; 8 nucleotides match TRBD1. This CDR3 region has 15 residues. Per the germline V gene, CDR1 is LNHDA and CDR2 is SQIVND (reference sequence). V shed 6 bases, J shed 4 bases, and the junction held 11 bases outside the gene matches. The CDR3 DNA reads as TGTGCCAGTAGGACCCGTGGACAGGGCGCGTACGAGCAGTACTTC. Protein: CASRTRGQGAYEQYF.

CDR3 coding DNA: TGTGCCAGCACCTGGGGGGAGCGAAGCTCCTATAATTCACCCCTCCACTTT. Translated, it gives CASTWGERSSYNSPLHF. The gene calls are TRBV5-6 and TRBJ1-6; D is perhaps TRBD1 (5 bases). The ends were cut back, 6 bases at V and 0 bases at J, with 16 bases in the middle. Germline V lookup: CDR1 SGHDT, CDR2 YYEEEE. This CDR3 contains 17 residues. The full variable domain, its missing parts supplied by reference TRBV5-6 and TRBJ1-6, is DAGVTQSPTHLIKTRGQQVTLRCSPKSGHDTVSWYQQALGQGPQFIFQYYEEEERQRGNFPDRFSGHQFPNYSSELNVNALLLGDSALYLCASTWGERSSYNSPLHFGNGTRLTVT.

This clone was counted a few times. The chain combines TRBV7-2 with TRBJ2-1; 9 bases agree with TRBD2. With 5 bases clipped from V and 0 bases from J, the junction kept 2 bases outside the gene matches. CDR1 and CDR2 (germline): SGHTA, FQGNSA. The CDR3 length is 15 residues. CDR3 nucleotides: TGTGCCAGCAGCGCGGGGGGGAGCTCCTACAATGAGCAGTTCTTC. It specifies CASSAGGSSYNEQFF.

The rearrangement uses TRBV7-2 and TRBJ2-5; D is undetermined. This CDR3 is 11 amino acids long. V was cut by 5 bases and J by 2 bases, with 3 bases left in between. CDR1 is SGHTA, CDR2 FQGNSA, per germline. The CDR3 is CASSNQETQYF. In DNA, the CDR3 is TGTGCCAGCAGCAATCAAGAGACCCAGTACTTC.

V usage is TRBV4-1 and J usage is TRBJ1-2, with D perhaps matching TRBD1 (5 bases). Germline CDR1 reads MGHRA; CDR2 reads YSYEKL. Trimming stripped 0 bases from V and 5 bases from J, with 7 bases between. The length of the CDR3 is 13 residues. The DNA for the CDR3 is TGCGCCAGCAGCCAAGAGCCAGGGTATGGCTACACCTTC. It encodes CASSQEPGYGYTF.

The chain combines TRBV15 with TRBJ1-2; a possible D gene is TRBD1 (6 bases). The germline V gene has CDR1 LNHNV and CDR2 YYDKDF (reference sequence). V was clipped by 3 bases and J by 4 bases, with 18 bases between them. The CDR3 contains 16 residues. The CDR3 DNA is TGTGCCACCAGCAGGGAGCGGGGGGGGCAGGGCTATGGCTACACCTTC. It is translated as CATSRERGGQGYGYTF.

The rearrangement links TRBV7-9 to TRBJ2-7; 7 nucleotides align to TRBD2. V shed 1 base and J 5 bases; nucleotides not matched to a gene: 8. Germline loops: CDR1 SEHNR, CDR2 FQNEAQ (reference sequence). This CDR3 has 15 amino acids. The CDR3 loop reads CASSLDGGAGDEQYF. The CDR3 bases are TGTGCCAGCAGCTTAGACGGCGGGGCGGGGGACGAGCAGTACTTC.

The chain uses TRBV19 and TRBJ1-1; D not certain. In germline, CDR1 is LNHDA, CDR2 SQIVND (reference sequence). This CDR3 has 16 residues. V lost 6 bases and J 1 base, leaving 18 bases between the germline ends. The CDR3, as DNA: TGTGCCAGTAGCGTCTTATTAAGGGCCGAGAACACTGAAGCTTTCTTT. It translates to CASSVLLRAENTEAFF.

The chain couples TRBV7-2 to TRBJ2-1; no firm D call. The V end was cut by 5 bases, the J end by 2 bases, with 16 bases between. This CDR3 is built from 16 residues. Germline V lookup: CDR1 SGHTA, CDR2 FQGNSA. The CDR3 loop reads CASSRPTAVPYNEQFF. Here the CDR3 DNA reads TGTGCCAGCAGCCGTCCAACGGCCGTTCCCTACAATGAGCAGTTCTTC.

The chain recombines TRBV5-1 with TRBJ1-2; D is perhaps TRBD1 (6 bases). This CDR3 comprises 14 residues. Trimming removed 0 bases from V and 6 bases from J, with 12 bases in between. Germline V gene data show CDR1 as SGHRS and CDR2 as YFSETQ. The CDR3 loop is CASSLGPQGHGYTF. The CDR3 DNA reads TGCGCCAGCAGCTTGGGTCCCCAGGGGCATGGCTACACCTTC.

The chain couples TRBV5-1 to TRBJ1-3; D may be TRBD1 (6 bases). The CDR3 length is 13 residues. With 4 bases removed from V and 4 bases from J, the gap between germline ends came to 9 bases. The germline V gene has CDR1 SGHRS and CDR2 YFSETQ. CDR3 bases: TGCGCCAGCAGCGCCCAGGGGGGAAACACCATATATTTT. It is translated as CASSAQGGNTIYF.

The CDR3 region is CASSLQGRSGNTIYF. The CDR3 DNA sequence: TGTGCCAGCAGCTTACAGGGCCGCTCTGGAAACACCATATATTTT. The genes are TRBV5-6 and TRBJ1-3; D might be TRBD1 (6 bases). This CDR3 region has 15 residues. The V end lost 2 bases, the J end lost 0 bases, and 9 bases lay between the germline ends. The germline V gene encodes CDR1 SGHDT and CDR2 YYEEEE.

The chain is built from TRBV7-8 and TRBJ2-1, with TRBD1 matching over 8 bases. The CDR3 totals 16 residues. Germline V gene sequence: CDR1 SGHVS, CDR2 FQNEAQ. V trimming: 1 base; J trimming: 8 bases; junction bases outside the gene matches: 10. The CDR3 spells CASSLGLQGVGDEQFF. The CDR3 coding sequence is TGTGCCAGCAGCTTAGGCTTACAGGGGGTCGGTGATGAGCAGTTCTTC.

The chain employs TRBV30 and TRBJ2-4; 9 nucleotides line up with TRBD2. Per the germline V gene, CDR1 is GTSNPN and CDR2 is SVGIG (reference sequence). V lost 5 bases to trimming and J lost 3 bases; unmatched junction nucleotides: 5. The CDR3 runs 14 residues. The CDR3 DNA reads as TGTGCCTGGGGGCGGGAGGGGGGCAAAAACATTCAGTACTTC. This translates into CAWGREGGKNIQYF.

DNA for the CDR3: TGTGCCAGCAGCCGTAATTACAATGAGCAGTTCTTC. Translating it yields CASSRNYNEQFF. This chain uses TRBV7-2 with TRBJ2-1; no firm D call. The germline CDR1 and CDR2 sequences are SGHTA and FQGNSA. The CDR3 extends over 12 amino acids. Trimming took off 5 bases at V and 4 bases at J, with 6 bases between the two ends.